A selection of T cell receptor beta chains follows, all from one sample in a study of cytomegalovirus exposure and HLA in healthy donors. This table comes from immunoSEQ multiplex PCR, and its TCRdb copy is limited to in-frame clones, with some not included. The repertoire holds about 110,000 clones, with roughly 70% as singletons. The sequencing sample was made of PBMCs. The receptors derive from a woman under 40 in good health and CMV-seronegative. Each CDR3 is given with its conserved first and last residue. The D gene is left open where the match is weak. Expanded clones get a size class; other rows say once, few or many, or leave the size out.

d_gene: TRBD1; j_gene: TRBJ2-1; len: 15; v_gene: TRBV18; abundance: few; CDR3aa: CASSPSGQVHNEQFF; CDR3nt: TGTGCCAGCTCACCTTCGGGACAGGTCCACAATGAGCAGTTCTTC
d_gene: NA; j_gene: TRBJ1-5; len: 15; v_gene: TRBV7-2; abundance: NA; CDR3aa: CASSIDGGSNQPQHF; CDR3nt: TGTGCCAGCAGTATTGACGGGGGTTCTAATCAGCCCCAGCATTTT
d_gene: NA; j_gene: TRBJ1-1; len: 13; v_gene: TRBV30; abundance: NA; CDR3aa: CAWSVSGPTEAFF; CDR3nt: TGTGCCTGGAGTGTATCAGGGCCCACTGAAGCTTTCTTT
d_gene: NA; j_gene: TRBJ1-6; len: 16; v_gene: TRBV28; abundance: NA; CDR3aa: CASSPPREGLDSPLHF; CDR3nt: TGTGCCAGCAGTCCCCCCCGGGAGGGGCTTGATTCACCCCTCCACTTT
d_gene: NA; j_gene: TRBJ1-5; len: 16; v_gene: TRBV30; abundance: NA; CDR3aa: CAWSSPRRRNNQPQHF; CDR3nt: TGTGCCTGGAGCAGTCCCCGGCGCAGGAACAATCAGCCCCAGCATTTT
d_gene: TRBD1; j_gene: TRBJ1-4; len: 14; v_gene: TRBV30; abundance: NA; CDR3aa: CAWSWTGQGEKLFF; CDR3nt: TGTGCCTGGAGTTGGACAGGGCAGGGGGAAAAACTGTTTTTT
d_gene: NA; j_gene: TRBJ1-1; len: 16; v_gene: TRBV9; abundance: once; CDR3aa: CASSVSLGEGGTEAFF; CDR3nt: TGTGCCAGCAGCGTTAGTCTAGGGGAGGGGGGCACTGAAGCTTTCTTT
d_gene: TRBD1; j_gene: TRBJ2-5; len: 14; v_gene: TRBV18; abundance: NA; CDR3aa: CASSQTGGRETQYF; CDR3nt: TGTGCCAGCTCACAAACAGGGGGCAGAGAGACCCAGTACTTC
d_gene: TRBD1; j_gene: TRBJ1-2; len: 16; v_gene: TRBV18; abundance: NA; CDR3aa: CASSQGQGLDNYGYTF; CDR3nt: TGTGCCAGCTCACAAGGACAGGGACTCGATAACTATGGCTACACCTTC
d_gene: NA; j_gene: TRBJ2-7; len: 14; v_gene: TRBV30; abundance: NA; CDR3aa: CASLNRESSYEQYF; CDR3nt: TGTGCCTCCCTTAACCGAGAAAGCTCCTACGAGCAGTACTTC
d_gene: NA; j_gene: TRBJ2-5; len: 13; v_gene: TRBV6-6; abundance: NA; CDR3aa: CASSYSVEGTQYF; CDR3nt: TGTGCCAGCAGTTACTCAGTTGAGGGGACCCAGTACTTC
d_gene: TRBD1; j_gene: TRBJ1-5; len: 14; v_gene: TRBV6-6; abundance: few; CDR3aa: CASSPTGLGQPQHF; CDR3nt: TGTGCCAGCAGTCCGACAGGGCTGGGTCAGCCCCAGCATTTT
d_gene: NA; j_gene: TRBJ2-2; len: 12; v_gene: TRBV10-2; abundance: NA; CDR3aa: CASSDAYGELFF; CDR3nt: TGCGCCAGCTCTGATGCGTATGGGGAGCTGTTTTTT
d_gene: NA; j_gene: TRBJ1-1; len: 13; v_gene: TRBV19; abundance: NA; CDR3aa: CASSHLRVPEAFF; CDR3nt: TGTGCCAGTAGCCACCTGAGGGTACCTGAAGCTTTCTTT
d_gene: NA; j_gene: TRBJ2-1; len: 10; v_gene: TRBV30; abundance: NA; CDR3aa: CAWGIDEQFF; CDR3nt: TGTGCCTGGGGTATAGATGAGCAGTTCTTC
d_gene: NA; j_gene: TRBJ1-4; len: 13; v_gene: TRBV2; abundance: few; CDR3aa: CASRRGYGEKLFF; CDR3nt: TGTGCCAGCAGGAGGGGGTACGGTGAAAAACTGTTTTTT
d_gene: TRBD1; j_gene: TRBJ1-4; len: 15; v_gene: TRBV30; abundance: NA; CDR3aa: CAWSPDRVDNEKLFF; CDR3nt: TGTGCCTGGAGCCCGGACAGGGTAGATAATGAAAAACTGTTTTTT
d_gene: NA; j_gene: TRBJ2-7; len: 13; v_gene: TRBV6-5; abundance: NA; CDR3aa: CASSAGSNLYWYF; CDR3nt: TGTGCCAGCAGTGCCGGGTCCAACCTTTACTGGTACTTC
d_gene: NA; j_gene: TRBJ1-3; len: 13; v_gene: TRBV28; abundance: NA; CDR3aa: CASVDSSGNTIYF; CDR3nt: TGTGCCAGCGTGGACAGCTCTGGAAACACCATATATTTT
d_gene: TRBD1; j_gene: TRBJ2-2; len: 16; v_gene: TRBV9; abundance: NA; CDR3aa: CASSWGTGSDTGELFF; CDR3nt: TGTGCCAGCAGTTGGGGGACAGGGAGTGACACCGGGGAGCTGTTTTTT
d_gene: NA; j_gene: TRBJ1-1; len: 13; v_gene: TRBV29-1; abundance: NA; CDR3aa: CSVEVQENTEAFF; CDR3nt: TGCAGCGTTGAGGTACAGGAGAACACTGAAGCTTTCTTT
d_gene: NA; j_gene: TRBJ1-2; len: 15; v_gene: TRBV6-5; abundance: NA; CDR3aa: CASRLEGTGGCGYTF; CDR3nt: TGTGCCAGCAGGCTAGAGGGTACGGGGGGTTGTGGCTACACCTTC
d_gene: NA; j_gene: TRBJ1-5; len: 14; v_gene: TRBV6-5; abundance: once; CDR3aa: CASSYVGGNQPQHF; CDR3nt: TGTGCCAGCAGTTACGTGGGCGGGAATCAGCCCCAGCATTTT
d_gene: NA; j_gene: TRBJ1-1; len: 13; v_gene: TRBV18; abundance: NA; CDR3aa: CASSTTGNTEAFF; CDR3nt: TGTGCCAGCTCAACGACGGGGAACACTGAAGCTTTCTTT
d_gene: NA; j_gene: TRBJ2-7; len: 15; v_gene: TRBV4-1; abundance: NA; CDR3aa: CASSQDRGALYEQYF; CDR3nt: TGCGCCAGCAGTCAAGATCGCGGGGCGCTCTACGAGCAGTACTTC
d_gene: TRBD1; j_gene: TRBJ1-2; len: 13; v_gene: TRBV18; abundance: NA; CDR3aa: CASSRDRPAGYTF; CDR3nt: TGTGCCAGCTCACGGGACAGACCTGCCGGCTACACCTTC
d_gene: TRBD1; j_gene: TRBJ1-1; len: 13; v_gene: TRBV6-4; abundance: once; CDR3aa: CASSTGTDTEAFF; CDR3nt: TGTGCCAGCAGTACTGGGACAGACACTGAAGCTTTCTTT
d_gene: TRBD1; j_gene: TRBJ1-2; len: 15; v_gene: TRBV11-2; abundance: NA; CDR3aa: CASSLGAKDRADETF; CDR3nt: TGTGCCAGCAGCTTAGGCGCGAAGGACAGGGCGGACGAAACCTTC
d_gene: TRBD2; j_gene: TRBJ2-5; len: 16; v_gene: TRBV15; abundance: NA; CDR3aa: CATSREWGAGGKTQYF; CDR3nt: TGTGCCACCAGCAGAGAATGGGGAGCGGGGGGGAAGACCCAGTACTTC
d_gene: TRBD1; j_gene: TRBJ1-5; len: 16; v_gene: TRBV19; abundance: NA; CDR3aa: CASNTLDRVYRQPQHF; CDR3nt: TGTGCCAGTAACACCCTGGACAGGGTCTATCGTCAGCCCCAGCATTTT
d_gene: TRBD1; j_gene: TRBJ2-3; len: 14; v_gene: TRBV6-6; abundance: NA; CDR3aa: CASSGTGEADTQYF; CDR3nt: TGTGCCAGCAGCGGGACAGGGGAAGCAGATACGCAGTATTTT
d_gene: NA; j_gene: TRBJ2-1; len: 11; v_gene: TRBV5-1; abundance: NA; CDR3aa: CASSARTEQFF; CDR3nt: TGCGCCAGCAGCGCCCGGACAGAGCAGTTCTTC
d_gene: NA; j_gene: TRBJ2-5; len: 15; v_gene: TRBV6-5; abundance: NA; CDR3aa: CASRPWAGSQETQYF; CDR3nt: TGTGCCAGCAGACCCTGGGCGGGATCCCAAGAGACCCAGTACTTC
d_gene: NA; j_gene: TRBJ2-7; len: 11; v_gene: TRBV30; abundance: NA; CDR3aa: CAWGGYTEQYF; CDR3nt: TGTGCCTGGGGGGGGTATACCGAGCAGTACTTC
d_gene: TRBD1; j_gene: TRBJ2-5; len: 13; v_gene: TRBV5-6; abundance: NA; CDR3aa: CASSSGQGETQYF; CDR3nt: TGTGCCAGCAGCTCAGGACAGGGGGAGACCCAGTACTTC
d_gene: TRBD1; j_gene: TRBJ1-2; len: 13; v_gene: TRBV7-9; abundance: NA; CDR3aa: CASSKGQDIGYTF; CDR3nt: TGTGCCAGCAGCAAGGGACAGGATATTGGCTACACCTTC
d_gene: TRBD1; j_gene: TRBJ1-5; len: 17; v_gene: TRBV10-2; abundance: NA; CDR3aa: CASSDGTGGRSNQPQHF; CDR3nt: TGCGCCAGCAGTGATGGTACAGGGGGCCGCTCGAATCAGCCCCAGCATTTT